The present entry profiles one T cell receptor (beta chain) with its context. The same CDR3 also results from other DNA sequences found in this sample. These data originate in a study of blood T cell repertoires in COVID-19. From germline, CDR1 is SGDLS and CDR2 YYNGEE. This CDR3 comprises 15 residues. Trimming stripped 0 bases from V and 1 base from J, with 8 bases between. Sequencing used immunoSEQ multiplex PCR; TCRdb keeps in-frame clones, though not all of them. The table has some 230,000 clones, roughly 83% seen once. The chain carries TRBV9 and TRBJ1-3; a possible D gene is TRBD1 (5 bases). The sequenced sample was peripheral blood. This TCR came from a woman in her fifties or sixties with acute or convalescent COVID-19. The CDR3 loop is CASSVAGLSGNTIYF. CDR3 bases: TGTGCCAGCAGCGTAGCAGGGCTTTCTGGAAACACCATATATTTT.